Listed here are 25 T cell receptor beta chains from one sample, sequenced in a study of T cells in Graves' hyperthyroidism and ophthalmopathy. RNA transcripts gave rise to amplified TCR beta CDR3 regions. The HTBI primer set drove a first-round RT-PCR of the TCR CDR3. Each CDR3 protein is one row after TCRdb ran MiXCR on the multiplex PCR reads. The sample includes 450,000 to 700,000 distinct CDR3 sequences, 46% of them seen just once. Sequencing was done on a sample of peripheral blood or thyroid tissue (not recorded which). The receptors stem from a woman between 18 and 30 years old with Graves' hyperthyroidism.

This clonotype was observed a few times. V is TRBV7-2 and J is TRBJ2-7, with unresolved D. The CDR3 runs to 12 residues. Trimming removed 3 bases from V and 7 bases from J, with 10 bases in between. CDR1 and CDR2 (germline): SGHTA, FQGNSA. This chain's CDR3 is CASSLSEREQYF. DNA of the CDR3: TGTGCCAGCAGCTTGAGCGAGAGAGAGCAGTACTTC.

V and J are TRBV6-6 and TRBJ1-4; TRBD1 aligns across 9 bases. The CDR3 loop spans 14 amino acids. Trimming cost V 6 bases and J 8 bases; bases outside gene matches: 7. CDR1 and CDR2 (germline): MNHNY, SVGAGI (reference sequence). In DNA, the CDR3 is TGTGCCAGCAGCCGAGGGACAGGGAACGAAAAACTGTTTTTT. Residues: CASSRGTGNEKLFF.

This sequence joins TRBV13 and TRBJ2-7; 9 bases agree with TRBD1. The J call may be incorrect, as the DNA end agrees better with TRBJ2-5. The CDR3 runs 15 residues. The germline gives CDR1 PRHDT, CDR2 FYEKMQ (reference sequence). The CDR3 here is CASSSRTGVVETQYF. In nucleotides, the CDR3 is TGTGCCAGCAGCTCCCGGACAGGGGTAGTCGAGACCCAGTACTTC.

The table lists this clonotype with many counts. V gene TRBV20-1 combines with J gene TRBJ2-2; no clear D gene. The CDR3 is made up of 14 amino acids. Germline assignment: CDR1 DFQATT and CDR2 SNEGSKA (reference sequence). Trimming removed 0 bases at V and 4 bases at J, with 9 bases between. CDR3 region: CSARDPTLTGELFF. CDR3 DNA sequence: TGCAGTGCTAGAGATCCGACCCTCACCGGGGAGCTGTTTTTT.

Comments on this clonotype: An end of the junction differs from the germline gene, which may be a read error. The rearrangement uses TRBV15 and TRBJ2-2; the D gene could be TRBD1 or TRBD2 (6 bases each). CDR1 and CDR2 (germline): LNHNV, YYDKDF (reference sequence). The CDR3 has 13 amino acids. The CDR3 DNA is TGTGCCACCAGCAGTCCCTCGGGGGCAGGGCGACTTTTT. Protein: CATSSPSGAGRLF. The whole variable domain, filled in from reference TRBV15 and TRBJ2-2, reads DAMVIQNPRYQVTQFGKPVTLSCSQTLNHNVMYWYQQKSSQAPKLLFHYYDKDFNNEADTPDNFQSRRPNTSFCFLDIRSPGLGDTAMYLCATSSPSGAGRLFGEGSRLTVL.

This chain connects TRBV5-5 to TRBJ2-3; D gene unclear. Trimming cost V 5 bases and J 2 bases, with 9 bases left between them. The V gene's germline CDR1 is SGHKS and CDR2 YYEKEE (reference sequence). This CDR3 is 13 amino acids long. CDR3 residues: CASSSDHTDTQYF. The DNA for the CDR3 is TGTGCCAGCAGTTCAGACCACACAGATACGCAGTATTTT.

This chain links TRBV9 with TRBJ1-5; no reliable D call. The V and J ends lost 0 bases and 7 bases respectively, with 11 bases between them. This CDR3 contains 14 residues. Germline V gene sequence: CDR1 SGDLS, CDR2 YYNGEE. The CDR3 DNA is TGTGCCAGCAGCGTAGGATGGGCTAGGCAGCCCCAGCATTTT. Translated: CASSVGWARQPQHF.

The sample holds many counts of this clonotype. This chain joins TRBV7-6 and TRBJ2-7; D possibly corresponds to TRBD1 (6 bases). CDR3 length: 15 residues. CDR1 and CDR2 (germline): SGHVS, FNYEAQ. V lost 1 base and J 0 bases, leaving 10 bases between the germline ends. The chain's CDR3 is CASSLGGQSSYEQYF. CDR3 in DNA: TGTGCCAGCAGCTTAGGGGGACAAAGCTCCTACGAGCAGTACTTC.

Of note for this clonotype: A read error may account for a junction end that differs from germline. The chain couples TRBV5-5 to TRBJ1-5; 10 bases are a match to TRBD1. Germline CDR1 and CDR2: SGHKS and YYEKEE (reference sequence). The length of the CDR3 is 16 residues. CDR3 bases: TGCGCCAGCAGCTTGTGGGACAGGGGACCCAATGAGCCCCAGCATTTT. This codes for CASSLWDRGPNEPQHF.

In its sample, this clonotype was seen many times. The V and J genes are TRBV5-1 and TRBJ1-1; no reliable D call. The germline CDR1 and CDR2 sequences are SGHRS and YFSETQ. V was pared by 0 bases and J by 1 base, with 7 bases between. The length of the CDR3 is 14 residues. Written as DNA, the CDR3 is TGCGCCAGCAGCTTGGAGTCCCGGAACACTGAAGCTTTCTTT. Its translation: CASSLESRNTEAFF.

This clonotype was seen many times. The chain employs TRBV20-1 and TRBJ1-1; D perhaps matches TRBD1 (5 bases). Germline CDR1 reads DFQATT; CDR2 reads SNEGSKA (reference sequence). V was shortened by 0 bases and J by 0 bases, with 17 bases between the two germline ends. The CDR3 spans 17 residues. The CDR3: CSARDGKTEFLNTEAFF. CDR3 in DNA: TGCAGTGCTAGAGATGGGAAGACAGAATTCTTGAACACTGAAGCTTTCTTT.

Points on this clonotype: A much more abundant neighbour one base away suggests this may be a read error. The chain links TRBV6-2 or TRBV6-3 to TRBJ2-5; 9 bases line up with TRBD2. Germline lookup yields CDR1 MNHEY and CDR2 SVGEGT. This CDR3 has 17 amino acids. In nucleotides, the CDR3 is TGTGCCAGCAGCGATGATATAGCGGGAGTGCGGCAAGGGACCCAGTACTTC. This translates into CASSDDIAGVRQGTQYF.

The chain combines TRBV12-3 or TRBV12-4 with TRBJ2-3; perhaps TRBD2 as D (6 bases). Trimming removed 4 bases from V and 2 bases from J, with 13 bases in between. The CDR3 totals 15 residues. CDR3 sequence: CASSYGGLYTDTQYF. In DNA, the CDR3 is TGTGCCAGCAGTTATGGGGGGTTATACACAGATACGCAGTATTTT.

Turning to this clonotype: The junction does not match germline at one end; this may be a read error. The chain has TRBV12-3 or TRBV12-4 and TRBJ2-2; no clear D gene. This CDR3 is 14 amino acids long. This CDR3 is CAISADLYTGELFF. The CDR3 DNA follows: TGTGCCATCAGTGCCGACTTGTACACCGGGGAGCTGTTTTTT.

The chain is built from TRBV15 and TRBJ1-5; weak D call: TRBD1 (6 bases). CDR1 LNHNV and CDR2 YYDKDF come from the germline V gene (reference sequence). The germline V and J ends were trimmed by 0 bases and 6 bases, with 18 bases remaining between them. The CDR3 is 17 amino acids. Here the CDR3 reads CATSRDPSGRGSQPQHF. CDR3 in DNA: TGTGCCACCAGCAGAGATCCTAGCGGGAGGGGGAGTCAGCCCCAGCATTTT.

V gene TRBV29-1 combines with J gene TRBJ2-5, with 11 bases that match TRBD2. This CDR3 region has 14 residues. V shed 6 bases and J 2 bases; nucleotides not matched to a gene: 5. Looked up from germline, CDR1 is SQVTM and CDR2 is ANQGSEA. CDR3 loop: CSVGGTSGQETQYF. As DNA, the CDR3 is TGCAGCGTAGGGGGGACTAGCGGACAAGAGACCCAGTACTTC.

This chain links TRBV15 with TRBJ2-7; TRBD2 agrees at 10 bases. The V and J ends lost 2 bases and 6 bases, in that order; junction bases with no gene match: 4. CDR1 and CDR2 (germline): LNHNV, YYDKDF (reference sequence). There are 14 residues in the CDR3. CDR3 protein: CATSRRAGGSEQYF. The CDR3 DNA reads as TGTGCCACCAGCAGAAGAGCGGGAGGGAGCGAGCAGTACTTC. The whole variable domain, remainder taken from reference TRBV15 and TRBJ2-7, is DAMVIQNPRYQVTQFGKPVTLSCSQTLNHNVMYWYQQKSSQAPKLLFHYYDKDFNNEADTPDNFQSRRPNTSFCFLDIRSPGLGDTAMYLCATSRRAGGSEQYFGPGTRLTVT.

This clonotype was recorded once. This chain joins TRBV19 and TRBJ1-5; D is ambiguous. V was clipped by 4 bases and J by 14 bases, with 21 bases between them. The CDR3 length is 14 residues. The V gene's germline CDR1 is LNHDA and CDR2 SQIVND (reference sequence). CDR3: CASSTWTSEAYEHF. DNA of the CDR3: TGTGCCAGTAGTACCTGGACCAGCGAGGCCTACGAGCATTTT.

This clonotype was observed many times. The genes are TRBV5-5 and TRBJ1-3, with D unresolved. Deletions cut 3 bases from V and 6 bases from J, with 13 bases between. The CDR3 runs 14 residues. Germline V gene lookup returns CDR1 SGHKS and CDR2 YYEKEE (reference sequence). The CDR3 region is CASSYQNAENTIYF. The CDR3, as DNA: TGTGCCAGCAGCTATCAAAACGCCGAAAACACCATATATTTT.

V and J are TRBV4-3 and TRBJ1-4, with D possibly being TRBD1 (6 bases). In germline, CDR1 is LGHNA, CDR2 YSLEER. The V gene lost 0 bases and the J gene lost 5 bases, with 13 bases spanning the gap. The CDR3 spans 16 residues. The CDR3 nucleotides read TGCGCCAGCAGCCAAGATTGGGCAGGGGAGAATGAAAAACTGTTTTTT. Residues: CASSQDWAGENEKLFF.

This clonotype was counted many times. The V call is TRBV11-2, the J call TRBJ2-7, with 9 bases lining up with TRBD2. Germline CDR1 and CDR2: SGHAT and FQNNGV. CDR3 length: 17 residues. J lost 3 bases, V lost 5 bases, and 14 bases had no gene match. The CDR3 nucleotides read TGTGCCAGCAGCCCAGTAGGTGTACTAGCGGGTGTCTACGAGCAGTACTTC. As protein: CASSPVGVLAGVYEQYF.

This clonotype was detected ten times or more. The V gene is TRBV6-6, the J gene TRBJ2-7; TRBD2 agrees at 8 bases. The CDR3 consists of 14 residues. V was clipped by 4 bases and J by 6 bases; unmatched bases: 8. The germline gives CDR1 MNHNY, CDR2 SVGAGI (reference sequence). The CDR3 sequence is CASSWGLVAREQYF. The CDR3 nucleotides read TGTGCCAGCAGTTGGGGACTAGTAGCTCGCGAGCAGTACTTC.

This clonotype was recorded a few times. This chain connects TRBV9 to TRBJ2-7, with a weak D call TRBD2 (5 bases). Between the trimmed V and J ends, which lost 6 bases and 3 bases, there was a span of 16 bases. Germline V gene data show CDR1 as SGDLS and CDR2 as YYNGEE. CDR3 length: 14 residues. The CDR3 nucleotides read TGTGCCAGCACCTCAGCGGTCCGGGACTACGAGCAGTACTTC. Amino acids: CASTSAVRDYEQYF. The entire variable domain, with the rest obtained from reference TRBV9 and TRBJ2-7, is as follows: DSGVTQTPKHLITATGQRVTLRCSPRSGDLSVYWYQQSLDQGLQFLIQYYNGEERAKGNILERFSAQQFPDLHSELNLSSLELGDSALYFCASTSAVRDYEQYFGPGTRLTVT.

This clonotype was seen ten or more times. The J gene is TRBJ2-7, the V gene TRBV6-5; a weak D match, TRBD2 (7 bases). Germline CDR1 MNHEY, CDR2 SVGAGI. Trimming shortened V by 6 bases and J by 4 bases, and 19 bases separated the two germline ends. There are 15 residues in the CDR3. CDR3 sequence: CASSGGHVARYEQYF. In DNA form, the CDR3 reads TGTGCCAGCAGCGGGGGGCACGTGGCCAGATACGAGCAGTACTTC.

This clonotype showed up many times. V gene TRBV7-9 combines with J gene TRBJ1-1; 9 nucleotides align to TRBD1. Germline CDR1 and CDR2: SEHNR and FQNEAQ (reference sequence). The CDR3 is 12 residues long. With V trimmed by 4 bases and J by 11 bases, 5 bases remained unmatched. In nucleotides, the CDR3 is TGTGCCAGCAGCTGGGGACAGGGAGGGGCTTTCTTT. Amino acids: CASSWGQGGAFF.